This TCR beta chain was documented in a study of cytomegalovirus exposure and HLA in healthy donors. The CDR3 covers 14 residues. With V trimmed by 2 bases and J by 6 bases, 4 bases remained unmatched. Germline CDR1 SEHNR, CDR2 FQNEAQ (reference sequence). The PCR was carried out with 60 Vbeta primers and 13 Jbeta primers. The table came from immunoSEQ multiplex PCR; TCRdb's copy has only in-frame clones and leaves some out. The data show about 200,000 clones, approximately 79% seen once. The chain employs TRBV7-9 and TRBJ2-1; 7 bases are shared with TRBD1. The specimen was PBMCs. The origin of this receptor is a man aged 45 to 65 in good health and CMV-seronegative. For the CDR3, the DNA is TGTGCCAGCAGCTTACGGGCAGGGGGCAATGAGCAGTTCTTC. This sequence encodes CASSLRAGGNEQFF.